The 16 T cell receptor beta chains listed next were all sequenced from one sample in a study of cytomegalovirus exposure and HLA in healthy donors. It was with 60 Vbeta and 13 Jbeta primers that the PCR ran. Data came from immunoSEQ multiplex PCR; TCRdb stores just in-frame clones and leaves some out. The repertoire has 90,000 or so clones, 82% of them found once; the top ten carry approximately 3.6%. Sequencing was performed on PBMCs. The receptors were sampled from a man aged 45-60 years in good health and CMV-seronegative.

This clone was recorded only once. The chain employs TRBV4-2 and TRBJ1-1, with a tentative D call TRBD1 (6 bases). V shed 1 base and J shed 4 bases, with 7 bases lying between them. The V gene's germline CDR1 is LGHNA and CDR2 YNFKEQ. CDR3 length equals 13 residues. CDR3 residues: CASSQVGATEAFF. CDR3 in DNA: TGTGCCAGCAGCCAAGTGGGGGCCACTGAAGCTTTCTTT.

The CDR3 nucleotides read TGTGCCAGCAGTGCCACAGGGGACTATGGCTACACCTTC. This gives the protein CASSATGDYGYTF. This rearrangement joins TRBV6-6 to TRBJ1-2, with 7 bases aligning to TRBD1. The junction had 3 bases not matched to a gene; V was cut back by 5 bases and J by 3 bases. CDR3 length equals 13 residues. The germline V gene encodes CDR1 MNHNY and CDR2 SVGAGI (reference sequence).

The chain combines TRBV6-5 with TRBJ2-7, with a possible D match to TRBD1 (5 bases). The CDR3 length is 15 residues. The germline V gene encodes CDR1 MNHEY and CDR2 SVGAGI. The V gene lost 0 bases and the J gene lost 0 bases, with 9 bases spanning the gap. CDR3 sequence: CASSYSEGVSYEQYF. The CDR3 DNA follows: TGTGCCAGCAGTTACTCGGAAGGGGTCTCCTACGAGCAGTACTTC.

There are a few counts of this clone. V gene TRBV4-3 combines with J gene TRBJ2-7, with a tentative D call TRBD1 (5 bases). Trimming removed 0 bases at V and 0 bases at J, with 9 bases between. Germline CDR1 reads LGHNA; CDR2 reads YSLEER. CDR3 length: 15 residues. CDR3 nucleotides: TGCGCCAGCAGCCAAGATCCGCAGGGCTCCTACGAGCAGTACTTC. This codes for CASSQDPQGSYEQYF.

The chain is built from TRBV19 and TRBJ1-2; D is perhaps TRBD1 (6 bases). CDR3 length: 14 amino acids. Between the trimmed V and J ends, which lost 2 bases and 4 bases, there was a span of 11 bases. Per germline, CDR1 LNHDA and CDR2 SQIVND (reference sequence). Here the CDR3 reads CASSITGSGYGYTF. As DNA, the CDR3 is TGTGCCAGTAGTATAACAGGGTCGGGCTATGGCTACACCTTC.

This clone was counted once. The chain couples TRBV5-1 to TRBJ1-5, with 11 bases fitting TRBD1. Germline CDR1 reads SGHRS; CDR2 reads YFSETQ. V shed 5 bases, J shed 0 bases, and the junction held 13 bases outside the gene matches. The CDR3 totals 19 residues. CDR3 DNA sequence: TGCGCCAGCAGGCGGCTACCAGGGACAGGGGGTAATAGCAATCAGCCCCAGCATTTT. It specifies CASRRLPGTGGNSNQPQHF. Combining the CDR3 with reference TRBV5-1 and TRBJ1-5 gives the whole variable domain KAGVTQTPRYLIKTRGQQVTLSCSPISGHRSVSWYQQTPGQGLQFLFEYFSETQRNKGNFPGRFSGRQFSNSRSEMNVSTLELGDSALYLCASRRLPGTGGNSNQPQHFGDGTRLSIL.

This chain joins TRBV9 and TRBJ2-1, with 7 bases aligning to TRBD1. Germline CDR1 is SGDLS and CDR2 is YYNGEE. Trimming cost V 4 bases and J 9 bases; bases outside gene matches: 19. There are 17 residues in the CDR3. Here the CDR3 reads CASSSPQGDNSDSEQFF. The DNA for the CDR3 is TGTGCCAGCAGCTCTCCTCAGGGGGACAATTCTGATAGTGAGCAGTTCTTC.

J is TRBJ1-5 and V is TRBV1. TRBV1 is annotated as a pseudogene. The CDR3 is made up of 15 amino acids. The CDR3 DNA sequence: TGCACCAGCAGCCACCCCTCCCCGGGGTATCAGCCCCAGCATTTT. Translation gives CTSSHPSPGYQPQHF.

V and J are TRBV9 and TRBJ2-3, with 7 bases identical to TRBD1. Trimming took 0 bases from V and 3 from J; bases not matched to a gene: 10. CDR1 and CDR2 from the germline V gene are SGDLS and YYNGEE. The CDR3 has 17 amino acids. The CDR3 region has the DNA TGTGCCAGCAGCGTAGAAGACCCGGGACAGATAACAGATACGCAGTATTTT. Protein sequence: CASSVEDPGQITDTQYF.

The CDR3, as DNA: TGTGCCAGCAGCTCTCCGGGACAGGGTGTCACTGAAGCTTTCTTT. This codes for CASSSPGQGVTEAFF. This rearrangement joins TRBV5-4 to TRBJ1-1, with 9 bases matching TRBD1. Germline V CDR1 and CDR2: SGHNT, YYREEE (reference sequence). Trimming removed 3 bases from V and 4 bases from J; junction bases left unmatched: 7. The CDR3 covers 15 residues.

DNA for the CDR3: TGTGCCAGCAGCGTTGGGGGCGCGCCCAAAAACATTCAGTACTTC. Encoded protein: CASSVGGAPKNIQYF. The V call is TRBV9, the J call TRBJ2-4; a weak D match, TRBD1 (6 bases). CDR3 length: 15 amino acids. The V end lost 2 bases, the J end lost 2 bases, and 11 bases lay between the germline ends. Per germline, CDR1 SGDLS and CDR2 YYNGEE.

The chain carries TRBV7-3 and TRBJ2-1; 13 nucleotides align to TRBD2. V shed 1 base and J 7 bases; nucleotides not matched to a gene: 4. The germline V gene has CDR1 SGHTA and CDR2 FQGTGA. The CDR3 length is 16 residues. The CDR3 is CASSLRTSGSLNEQFF. CDR3 coding DNA: TGTGCCAGCAGCTTAAGGACTAGCGGGAGTTTGAATGAGCAGTTCTTC. Using reference TRBV7-3 and TRBJ2-1 for the parts outside the CDR3, the full variable domain is GAGVSQTPSNKVTEKGKYVELRCDPISGHTALYWYRQSLGQGPEFLIYFQGTGAADDSGLPNDRFFAVRPEGSVSTLKIQRTERGDSAVYLCASSLRTSGSLNEQFFGPGTRLTVL.

The gene calls are TRBV28 and TRBJ1-1, with a tentative D call TRBD1 (5 bases). This CDR3 has 16 residues. The V gene's germline CDR1 is MDHEN and CDR2 SYDVKM. V gave up 3 bases and J gave up 0 bases, with 14 bases separating them. CDR3 coding DNA: TGTGCCAGCAGTTTTTCGATGACAGATCTGAACACTGAAGCTTTCTTT. Protein product: CASSFSMTDLNTEAFF.

This chain uses TRBV5-1 with TRBJ1-2; the match to TRBD1 covers 10 bases. This CDR3 is built from 14 residues. The V gene end was trimmed by 2 bases and the J gene end by 3 bases; junction bases not matched to a gene: 1. CDR1 and CDR2 (germline): SGHRS, YFSETQ. The CDR3, as DNA: TGCGCCAGCAGCTTTGGGACAGGGGACTATGGCTACACCTTC. Protein sequence: CASSFGTGDYGYTF.

The chain employs TRBV15 and TRBJ2-5, with D hard to call. The CDR3 loop spans 13 amino acids. The V and J ends lost 9 bases and 1 base respectively, with 12 bases between them. Per the germline V gene, CDR1 is LNHNV and CDR2 is YYDKDF (reference sequence). CDR3 loop: CATPPHTQETQYF. The CDR3 DNA sequence: TGTGCCACTCCCCCCCACACCCAAGAGACCCAGTACTTC.

This clone was detected once. V and J are TRBV27 and TRBJ1-1, with 8 bases that match TRBD1. The V gene's germline CDR1 is MNHEY and CDR2 SMNVEV (reference sequence). V shed 6 bases and J 4 bases; nucleotides not matched to a gene: 4. The CDR3 runs to 13 residues. CDR3 nucleotides: TGTGCCAGCAGGCCTGGGACAGGCACTGAAGCTTTCTTT. It specifies CASRPGTGTEAFF.